The 9 T cell receptor beta chains reported below all come from one sample, sequenced in a study of T cells after yellow fever vaccination. TCRdb itself ran the 5' RACE reads through MiXCR, one entry per CDR3 protein. The data show a few hundred thousand distinct CDR3 sequences, 6.9% seen once. This specimen was CD4+ T cells sorted from PBMCs, taken 15 days after the yellow fever booster vaccination. Every receptor here comes from a young man who received the YFV17D yellow fever vaccine.

This clonotype was detected a few times. The chain is built from TRBV7-2 and TRBJ1-5; TRBD1 aligns across 11 bases. Per germline, CDR1 SGHTA and CDR2 FQGNSA. The CDR3 consists of 14 residues. With V trimmed by 5 bases and J by 7 bases, 4 bases remained unmatched. The CDR3: CASSVGTGGQPQHF. For the CDR3, the DNA is TGTGCCAGCAGCGTAGGGACAGGGGGACAGCCCCAGCATTTT.

This clonotype was counted a few times. The chain is built from TRBV7-9 and TRBJ2-2; 12 bases map to TRBD2. The J segment lost 2 bases and the V segment lost 5 bases, leaving 3 bases of the junction unmatched. Germline CDR1 SEHNR, CDR2 FQNEAQ (reference sequence). This CDR3 contains 16 residues. The CDR3 region is CASSRLAGVNTGELFF. The DNA for the CDR3 is TGTGCCAGCAGCCGACTAGCGGGAGTTAACACCGGGGAGCTGTTTTTT.

This clonotype was picked up a small number of times. The V and J genes are TRBV6-2 or TRBV6-3 and TRBJ1-5; D gene unclear. CDR1 is MNHEY, CDR2 SVGEGT, per germline. There are 13 residues in the CDR3. V was shortened by 5 bases and J by 7 bases, with 12 bases between the two germline ends. CDR3 in amino acids: CASSQSYMQPQHF. CDR3 coding DNA: TGTGCCAGCAGTCAATCTTACATGCAGCCCCAGCATTTT.

A few counts support this clonotype. The V gene is TRBV5-1, the J gene TRBJ2-1; TRBD1 matches at 11 bases. V trimming: 6 bases; J trimming: 5 bases; junction bases outside the gene matches: 16. CDR1 is SGHRS and CDR2 is YFSETQ in the germline V gene. This CDR3 comprises 18 residues. The CDR3 reads CASTPVPQGTGGNNEQFF. The DNA of the CDR3 is TGCGCCAGCACCCCGGTCCCCCAAGGGACAGGGGGGAACAATGAGCAGTTCTTC.

The table lists this clonotype with a few counts. The chain couples TRBV3-1 to TRBJ1-4; 7 nucleotides agree with TRBD1. V was clipped by 1 base and J by 5 bases; unmatched bases: 4. Germline CDR1 reads LGHDT; CDR2 reads YNNKEL (reference sequence). This CDR3 is 15 amino acids long. The CDR3 region is CASSQATGRNEKLFF. The CDR3 DNA reads TGTGCCAGCAGCCAAGCGACAGGGAGGAATGAAAAACTGTTTTTT.

Here the CDR3 reads CASSLGTTPDNEQFF. CDR3 nucleotide sequence: TGTGCCAGCAGCTTAGGTACTACGCCTGACAATGAGCAGTTCTTC. V and J are TRBV7-7 and TRBJ2-1; D is undetermined. The ends were cut back, 1 base at V and 5 bases at J, with 12 bases in the middle. CDR3 length: 15 amino acids. CDR1 and CDR2 from the germline V gene are SSHAT and FNYEAQ (reference sequence).

This clonotype was seen many times. V usage is TRBV7-2 and J usage is TRBJ2-5; D unclear. The CDR3 is 13 residues long. The V end lost 3 bases, the J end lost 7 bases, and 12 bases lay between the germline ends. The germline CDR1 and CDR2 sequences are SGHTA and FQGNSA. CDR3 amino acids: CASSFSRDGTQYF. CDR3 bases: TGTGCCAGCAGCTTTTCGAGAGATGGGACCCAGTACTTC.

The table lists this clonotype with many counts. V usage is TRBV12-3 or TRBV12-4 and J usage is TRBJ2-5, with 8 positions matching TRBD2. The CDR3 extends over 15 amino acids. With V trimmed by 6 bases and J by 4 bases, 10 bases remained unmatched. The CDR3 reads CASRTSGLGGETQYF. CDR3 nucleotide sequence: TGTGCCAGCAGAACTAGCGGCCTAGGGGGAGAGACCCAGTACTTC.

This clonotype was recorded a few times. The chain combines TRBV7-2 with TRBJ2-1; D is undetermined. V was clipped by 4 bases and J by 9 bases, with 16 bases between them. This CDR3 contains 14 residues. The germline V gene has CDR1 SGHTA and CDR2 FQGNSA. The CDR3 loop reads CASSSEWGSGEQFF. CDR3 DNA sequence: TGTGCCAGCAGCTCAGAGTGGGGTTCCGGTGAGCAGTTCTTC.